This T cell receptor (beta chain) originates from a study of siplizumab effects on memory and regulatory T cells. The CDR3 sequence is 16 residues long. Germline V lookup: CDR1 MNHEY, CDR2 SVGAGI. V gave up 2 bases and J gave up 0 bases; unmatched junction bases: 4. Overall study findings and caveats: No functional test confirmed suppression by proliferating siplizumab-culture Tregs. Alloreactive sequences traceable to unstimulated CD4+ memory cells were significantly reduced by siplizumab. Roughly 75-96% of proliferating CD4+ or CD8+ clones lacked a naive or memory phenotype that could be assigned.

Sequences were generated from unstimulated naive, memory, effector memory and TEMRA subsets in a few donor pairs. As regards this clone: The antigen remains unidentified.

This table comes from immunoSEQ multiplex PCR, and its TCRdb copy is limited to in-frame clones, with some not included. The profile shows tens of thousands of clones, around 96% of them singletons. The V call is TRBV6-5, the J call TRBJ2-7; TRBD2 aligns across 10 bases. The source material was naive CD8+ T cells sorted from blood. The origin of this receptor is a human donor in good health. The CDR3 spells CASSYPSSGGSYEQYF. The CDR3 DNA reads TGTGCCAGCAGTTACCCTTCTAGCGGGGGCTCCTACGAGCAGTACTTC.